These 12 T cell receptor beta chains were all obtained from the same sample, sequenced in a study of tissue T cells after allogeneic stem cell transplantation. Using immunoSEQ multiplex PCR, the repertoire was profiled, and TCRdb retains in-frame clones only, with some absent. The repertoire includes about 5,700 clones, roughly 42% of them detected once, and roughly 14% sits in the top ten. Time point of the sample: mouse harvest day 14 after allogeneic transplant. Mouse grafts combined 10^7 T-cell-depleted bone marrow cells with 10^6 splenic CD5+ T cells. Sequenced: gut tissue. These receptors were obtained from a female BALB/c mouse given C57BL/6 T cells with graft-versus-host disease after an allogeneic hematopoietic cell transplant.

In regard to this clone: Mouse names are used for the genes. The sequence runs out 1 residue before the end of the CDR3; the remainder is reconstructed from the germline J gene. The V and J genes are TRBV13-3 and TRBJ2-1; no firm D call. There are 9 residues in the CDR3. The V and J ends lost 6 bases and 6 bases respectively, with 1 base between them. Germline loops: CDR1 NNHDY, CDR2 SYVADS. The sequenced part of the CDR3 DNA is TGTGCCAGCATTGCTGAGCAGTTC. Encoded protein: CASIAEQF. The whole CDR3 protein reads CASIAEQFF.

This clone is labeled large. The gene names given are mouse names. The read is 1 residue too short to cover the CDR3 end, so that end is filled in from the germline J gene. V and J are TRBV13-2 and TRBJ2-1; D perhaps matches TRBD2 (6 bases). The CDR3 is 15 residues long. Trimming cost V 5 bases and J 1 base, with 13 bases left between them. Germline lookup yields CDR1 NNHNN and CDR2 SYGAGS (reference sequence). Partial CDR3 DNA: TGTGCCAGCGGGGAGAGCGGGGGGAACTATGCTGAGCAGTTC. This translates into CASGESGGNYAEQF. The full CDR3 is CASGESGGNYAEQFF.

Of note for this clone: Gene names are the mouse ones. The covered CDR3 bases are TGTGCCAGCTCCAGAATTTCTGGAAATACGCTCTAT. Amino acid sequence: CASSRISGNTLY. The entire CDR3 reads CASSRISGNTLYF. This chain uses TRBV12-2 with TRBJ1-3; D remains ambiguous. The CDR3 end falls 1 residue outside the read, so it is completed with the germline J gene. The CDR3 loop spans 13 amino acids. Trimming pared 4 bases from V and 0 bases from J, leaving 6 bases between. From germline, CDR1 is SGHLS and CDR2 HYDKME.

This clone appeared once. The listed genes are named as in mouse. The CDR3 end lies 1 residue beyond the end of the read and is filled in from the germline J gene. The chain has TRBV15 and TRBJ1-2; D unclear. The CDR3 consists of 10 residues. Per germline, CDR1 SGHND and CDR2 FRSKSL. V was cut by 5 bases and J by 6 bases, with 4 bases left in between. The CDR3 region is CASSPPDYTF. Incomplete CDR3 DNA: TGTGCCAGCAGTCCCCCCGACTACACC.

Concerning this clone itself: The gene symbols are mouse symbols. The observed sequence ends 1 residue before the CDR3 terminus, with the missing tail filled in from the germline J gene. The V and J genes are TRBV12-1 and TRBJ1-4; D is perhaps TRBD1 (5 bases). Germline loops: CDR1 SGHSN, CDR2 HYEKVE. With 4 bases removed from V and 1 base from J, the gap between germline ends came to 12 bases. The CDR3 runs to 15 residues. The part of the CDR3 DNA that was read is TGTGCCAGCTCCCTCTCGCAGGGTTCCAACGAAAGATTATTT. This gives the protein CASSLSQGSNERLF. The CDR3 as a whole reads CASSLSQGSNERLFF.

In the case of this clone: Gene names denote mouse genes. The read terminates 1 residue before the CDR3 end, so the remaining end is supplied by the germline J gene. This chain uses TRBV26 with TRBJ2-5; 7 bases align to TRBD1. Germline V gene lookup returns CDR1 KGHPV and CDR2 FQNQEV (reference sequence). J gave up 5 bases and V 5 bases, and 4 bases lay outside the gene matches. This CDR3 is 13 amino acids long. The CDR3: CASSRDSRDTQYF. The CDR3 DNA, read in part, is TGTGCCAGCAGTAGGGACAGCCGAGACACCCAGTAC.

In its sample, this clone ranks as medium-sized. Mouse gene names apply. The CDR3 sequence is CASRAGTGDQAPLF. The sequenced CDR3 bases are TGTGCCAGCAGGGCCGGGACAGGGGACCAGGCTCCGCTT. The V call is TRBV14, the J call TRBJ1-5; 10 bases map to TRBD1. The read terminates 1 residue before the CDR3 end, so the remaining end is supplied by the germline J gene. The junction had 4 bases not matched to a gene; V was cut back by 5 bases and J by 5 bases. The CDR3 is 14 residues long. Germline V gene data show CDR1 as SGHDT and CDR2 as FRDEAV.

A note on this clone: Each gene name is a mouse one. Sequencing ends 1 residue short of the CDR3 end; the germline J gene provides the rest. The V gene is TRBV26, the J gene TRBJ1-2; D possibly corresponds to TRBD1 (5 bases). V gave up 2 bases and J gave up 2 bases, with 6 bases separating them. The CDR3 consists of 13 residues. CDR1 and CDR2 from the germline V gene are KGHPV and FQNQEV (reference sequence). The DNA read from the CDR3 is TGTGCCAGCAGTCTGAAGGGGAACTCCGACTACACC. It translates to CASSLKGNSDYT. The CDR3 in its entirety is CASSLKGNSDYTF.

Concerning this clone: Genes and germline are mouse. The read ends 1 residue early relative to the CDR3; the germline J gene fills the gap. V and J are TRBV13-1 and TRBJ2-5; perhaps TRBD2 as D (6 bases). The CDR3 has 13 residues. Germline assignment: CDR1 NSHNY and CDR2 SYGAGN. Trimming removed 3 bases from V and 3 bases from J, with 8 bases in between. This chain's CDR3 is CASSVGGQDTQYF. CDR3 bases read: TGTGCCAGCAGTGTTGGGGGTCAAGACACCCAGTAC.

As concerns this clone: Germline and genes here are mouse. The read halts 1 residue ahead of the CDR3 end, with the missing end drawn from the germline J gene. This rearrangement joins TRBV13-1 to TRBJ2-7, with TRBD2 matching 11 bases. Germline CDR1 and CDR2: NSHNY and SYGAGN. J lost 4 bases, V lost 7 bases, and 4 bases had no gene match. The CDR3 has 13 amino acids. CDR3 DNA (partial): TGTGCCAGCGGAGGGACTGGGGGTTATGAACAGTAC. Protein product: CASGGTGGYEQY. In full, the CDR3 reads CASGGTGGYEQYF.

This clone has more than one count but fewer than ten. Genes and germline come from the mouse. Incomplete CDR3 DNA: TGTGCCAGCAGCCGGACACAAAACACAGAAGTCTTC. Translated: CASSRTQNTEVF. The full CDR3 is CASSRTQNTEVFF. The J gene is TRBJ1-1, the V gene TRBV26, with a possible D match to TRBD1 (5 bases). The CDR3 end falls 1 residue outside the read, so it is completed with the germline J gene. The CDR3 is 13 amino acids. Germline V CDR1 and CDR2: KGHPV, FQNQEV (reference sequence). V was pared by 6 bases and J by 1 base, with 9 bases between.

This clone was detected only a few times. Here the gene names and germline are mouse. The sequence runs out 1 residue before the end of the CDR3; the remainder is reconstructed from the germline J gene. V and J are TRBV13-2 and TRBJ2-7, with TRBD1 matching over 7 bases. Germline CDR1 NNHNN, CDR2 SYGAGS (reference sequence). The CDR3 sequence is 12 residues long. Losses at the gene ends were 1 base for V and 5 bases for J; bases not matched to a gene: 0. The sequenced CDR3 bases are TGTGCCAGCGGTGATACAGGGGATGAACAGTAC. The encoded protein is CASGDTGDEQY. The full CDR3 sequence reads CASGDTGDEQYF.